Given below is one T cell receptor (beta chain) in context. Its antigen remains undetermined. There are no base qualities to consult, and no much larger clone falls within one base. To be included, a participant needed at least one PBMC sample from before ART initiation plus at least two post-ART samples. Every participant with HIV received treatment in the United States of America. Before DNA extraction, cryopreserved samples of roughly 1-10 million PBMC were thawed and washed. At the time of the earliest PBMC sample, participants with HIV were aged between roughly 20 and 55 years. PBMC samples were contributed by each participant from 1-4 timepoints before ART initiation and 2-8 timepoints after ART initiation, with a median of 7 samples. For every participant, serial HIV viral load, CD4+ T-cell count, ART history and demographic data were obtained. Genomic DNA was extracted from unsorted PBMC with a Qiagen kit on a QIAcube, with processing performed in batches of 12 samples.

Measured from the cysteine to the phenylalanine, the CDR3 is 15 residues long. Of all the DNA, just the CDR3 is kept, 45 bases in frame from base 1. CDR1 and CDR2 (LNHDA, SQIVND) derive from the germline V gene (reference sequence). V gives up 4 bases and J gives up 3 bases, and the segment between their germline ends measures 10 bases. The immunoSEQ hsTCRB v3.0 assay was used at survey level resolution for TRB variable region sequencing. A depth of roughly 40,000-55,000 T-cell genomes per sample was targeted for TRB sequencing. Pooled TRB libraries were sequenced on an Illumina MiSeq with a v3 150-cycle kit. In the authors' own workflow: Repertoire analysis was performed in R inside a reproducible Nextflow workflow that covered QC, data transformation and analysis. LymphoSeq2, an R package for exploring AIRR-Seq data, was used to implement the custom analyses. Four samples that yielded fewer than 5000 total TRB sequences were excluded, so that 150 to 200 HIV repertoires were analyzed. Among the 170 to 200 retained HIV repertoires, about 57 were collected before ART initiation and 129 after ART initiation. Each repertoire was downsampled to 5000 TRB nucleotide sequences, and summary statistics were averaged across 100 downsampling iterations. The analysis kept only TRB sequences whose CDR3 regions were at least seven amino acids long. Diversity was assessed using a clonality score derived from Shannon entropy and using the Gini coefficient. In the repertoire networks, any two of the top 5000 CDR3 amino acid sequences were linked whenever the two sequences differed by an edit distance of one. For TRB CDR3 amino acid sequences, antigen specificity groups and MHC restriction were predicted with GLIPH2. To flag known associations with CMV, EBV, HIV or tissue antigens, CDR3 amino acid sequences were compared against VDJdb and McPAS-TCR. Pre-ART, post-ART and control groups were compared with Wilcoxon signed-rank tests and Holm-Bonferroni correction. TCRdb took this table from immuneACCESS and kept in-frame rearrangements with V and J called. Such tables lack part of the clones; where checked against another copy, unresolved V genes explain under half of the gap, and the rest is unexplained. The DNA gave D and trimming, while V, J and clone size come from that table. Recorded for this sample are 25,000 to 30,000 clones; about 93% of them occurred a single time. The leading ten clones occupy about 6.4% of the sample.

The data were taken from a study of long-term antiretroviral therapy in people with HIV (dated by TCRdb to 2021 to 2024). Study-level background: The earliest samples were collected roughly a decade before the 2015 WHO recommendation for immediate ART, at a time when ART was usually postponed until CD4 counts fell. Whether ART initiation and durable HIV suppression were associated with changes in peripheral blood TRB repertoire composition and diversity was tested in a retrospective serial study. From over 25 adults with confirmed HIV infection, the cohort provided around 180 cryopreserved PBMC samples, gathered serially across a mean of around six years (range 1-12). About 35% of the 30 participants with HIV were female. No cross-contamination during QIAcube processing turned up in test extractions that ran a monoclonal T-cell line alongside 30 to 40 polyclonal samples.

Broad study findings and their caveats: Narrower CDR3 length ranges were observed in HIV repertoires than in controls, and an antigen-experienced repertoire with only a slight naive shift after ART was suggested by the network structure. The samples were dated from the mid-2000s to the late 2010s, and the ART regimens that were used may be less effective than current ART regimens. Expanded TRB clones identified before ART initiation dominated the repertoire at all time points, although this dominance fluctuated and declined in many PLHIV after ART. Because pre-ART samples had limited cell numbers, profiling was done on unsorted PBMC rather than on sorted CD4+ and CD8+ T cells. Owing to limited PBMC availability, only the TCR beta chain was sequenced, without alpha chain pairing. Starting ART was linked to a significant rise in TRB diversity, yet even with long-term ART the diversity remained significantly lower than in transplant donor controls. Inferences about post-ART repertoire changes are limited because no data were available on ART adherence, viral resistance or therapy changes.

The source of this sequence is a woman in her 40s with HIV. The chain is encoded by TRBV19 joined to TRBJ2-6; possibly the D gene is TRBD1, per 6 matching bases. The sequencing used unsorted PBMCs, collected roughly 6.5 years after starting antiretroviral therapy. The CDR3 region reads CASSTTGIGANVLTF. The DNA is TGTGCCAGTAGTACCACAGGGATTGGGGCCAACGTCCTGACTTTC.